The present T cell receptor (beta chain) was sequenced within a study of a mutant IDH1 vaccine in newly diagnosed glioma. Study at large: Treated patients, averaging around 40 years, were approximately 60% male and about 38% female.

This clone was seen a few times. The time point is: baseline, week 1 (first vaccination visit). Treatment defined: pre-vaccination baseline after standard-of-care therapy. Data came from immunoSEQ multiplex PCR; TCRdb stores just in-frame clones and leaves some out. The repertoire has around 67,000 clones, 65% to 85% of them found once; the top ten carry over 4%. Specimen: peripheral blood mononuclear cells (PBMCs), collected from a glioma patient treated with radiotherapy, temozolomide or both. This TCR came from a woman younger than 35 with glioma. Some clones in this sample may be carry-over from other donors' samples.

CDR3 sequence reads: CASRTSSGANVLTF. CDR3 nucleotides: TGTGCCAGCAGAACAAGCTCTGGGGCCAACGTCCTGACTTTC. The chain joins TRBV7-3 to TRBJ2-6; D gene uncertain. CDR1 SGHTA and CDR2 FQGTGA come from the germline V gene. This CDR3 contains 14 residues. With 6 bases removed from V and 0 bases from J, the gap between germline ends came to 6 bases.